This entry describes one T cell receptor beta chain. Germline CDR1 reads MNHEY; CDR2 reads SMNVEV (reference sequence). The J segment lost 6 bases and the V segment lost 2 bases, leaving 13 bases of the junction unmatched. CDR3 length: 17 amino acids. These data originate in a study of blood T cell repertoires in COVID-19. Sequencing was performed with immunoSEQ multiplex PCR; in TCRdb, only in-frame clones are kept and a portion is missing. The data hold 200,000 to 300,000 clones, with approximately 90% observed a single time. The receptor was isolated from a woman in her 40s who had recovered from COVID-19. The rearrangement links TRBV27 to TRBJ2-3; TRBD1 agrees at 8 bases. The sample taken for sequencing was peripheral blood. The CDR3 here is CASSLPFGTGPGDTQYF. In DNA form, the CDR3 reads TGTGCCAGCAGTTTACCCTTCGGGACAGGCCCCGGGGATACGCAGTATTTT.